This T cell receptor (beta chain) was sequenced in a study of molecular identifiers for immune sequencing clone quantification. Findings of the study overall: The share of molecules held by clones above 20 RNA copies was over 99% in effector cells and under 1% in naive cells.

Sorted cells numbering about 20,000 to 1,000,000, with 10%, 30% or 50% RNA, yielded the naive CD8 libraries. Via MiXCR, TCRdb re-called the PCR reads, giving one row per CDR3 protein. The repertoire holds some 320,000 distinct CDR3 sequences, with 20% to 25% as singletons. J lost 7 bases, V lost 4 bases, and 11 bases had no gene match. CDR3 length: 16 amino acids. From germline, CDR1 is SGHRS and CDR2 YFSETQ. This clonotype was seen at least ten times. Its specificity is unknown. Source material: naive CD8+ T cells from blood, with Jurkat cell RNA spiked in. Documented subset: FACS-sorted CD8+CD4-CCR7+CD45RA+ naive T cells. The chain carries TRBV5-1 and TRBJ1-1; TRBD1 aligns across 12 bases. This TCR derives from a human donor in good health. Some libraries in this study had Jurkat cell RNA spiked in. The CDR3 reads CASSLGQGAEGLEAFF. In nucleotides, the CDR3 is TGCGCCAGCAGCCTGGGACAGGGGGCGGAGGGACTTGAAGCTTTCTTT.